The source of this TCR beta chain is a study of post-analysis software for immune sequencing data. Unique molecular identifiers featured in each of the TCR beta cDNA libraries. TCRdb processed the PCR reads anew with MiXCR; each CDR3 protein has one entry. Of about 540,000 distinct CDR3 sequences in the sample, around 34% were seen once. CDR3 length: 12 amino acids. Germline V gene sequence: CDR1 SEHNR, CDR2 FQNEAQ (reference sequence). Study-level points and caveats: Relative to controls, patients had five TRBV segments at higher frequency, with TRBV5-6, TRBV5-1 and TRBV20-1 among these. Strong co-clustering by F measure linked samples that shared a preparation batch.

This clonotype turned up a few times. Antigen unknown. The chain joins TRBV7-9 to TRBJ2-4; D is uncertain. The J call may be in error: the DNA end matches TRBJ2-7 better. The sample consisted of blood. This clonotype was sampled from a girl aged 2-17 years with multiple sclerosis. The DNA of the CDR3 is TGTGCCAGCAGTCCGTTTCCCTACGAGCAGTACTTC. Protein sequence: CASSPFPYEQYF.